These T cell receptor beta chains were read from a single sample in a study of T cell responses to AZD1222 COVID-19 vaccine. The protocol was immunoSEQ multiplex PCR, while the TCRdb copy is restricted to in-frame clones and leaves out a portion. The sample carries approximately 110,000 clones, 80% to 90% recorded once. The sequences come from peripheral blood, collected 28 days after the second AZD1222 dose. The source is an adult who received the AZD1222 COVID-19 vaccine. The CDR3 runs from the conserved cysteine through the conserved F or W. A D gene is named only where the DNA matches it firmly. Rows may omit the clone size; those that give it use once, few, many or a size class.

v_gene	d_gene	abundance	j_gene	CDR3nt	CDR3aa
TRBV5-6	-	-	TRBJ1-5	TGTGCCAGCAGCTTGACCGGGGCTGGATATCAGCCCCAGCATTTT	CASSLTGAGYQPQHF
TRBV24-1	TRBD2	-	TRBJ2-1	TGTGCCACCAGTGATTTGGGGGAGGGAGAAAATGAGCAGTTCTTC	CATSDLGEGENEQFF
TRBV27	TRBD2	-	TRBJ2-1	TGTGCCAGCAGTCCGGGACTAGCCGCCAATGAGCAGTTCTTC	CASSPGLAANEQFF
TRBV6-2/TRBV6-3	-	-	TRBJ1-1	TGTGCCAGCAGTTTCCGGGGGCCGGGGGCTTTCTTT	CASSFRGPGAFF
TRBV7-6	-	-	TRBJ2-2	TGTGCCAGCAGCTTTGCCCAGGTGTCTTGGGTCACCGGGGAGCTGTTTTTT	CASSFAQVSWVTGELFF
TRBV12-3/TRBV12-4	-	few	TRBJ1-2	TGTGCCAGCAGTTACCCCAAAGGCTATGGCTACACCTTC	CASSYPKGYGYTF
TRBV30	TRBD1	-	TRBJ1-1	TGTGCCTGGATGAAAGCAGGGGGAGGCCACACTGAAGCTTTCTTT	CAWMKAGGGHTEAFF
TRBV18	-	-	TRBJ1-3	TGTGCCAGCTCGGATTACTCTGGAAACACCATATATTTT	CASSDYSGNTIYF
TRBV11-2	-	-	TRBJ2-2	TGTGCCAGCAGCTTGCCCTCGGGGCGGAAGAACACCGGGGAGCTGTTTTTT	CASSLPSGRKNTGELFF
TRBV20-1	-	-	TRBJ2-7	TGCAGTGCCCGATTGGTAGACGAGCAGTACTTC	CSARLVDEQYF
TRBV30	-	-	TRBJ1-6	TGTGCCTGGGCCGCCAGGGATACCGCCTCTTCACCCCTCCACTTT	CAWAARDTASSPLHF
TRBV6-1	-	once	TRBJ1-5	TGTGCCAGCAGTGAAGCGCTTCGAGGGAGTAGCAATCAGCCCCAGCATTTT	CASSEALRGSSNQPQHF
TRBV6-5	TRBD2	-	TRBJ2-1	TGTGCCAGCAGTTATGGGCTAGCGGGAGGGGGTGATGAGCAGTTCTTC	CASSYGLAGGGDEQFF
TRBV4-3	-	once	TRBJ1-2	TGCGCCAGCAGCCAAGATGAGGTGGTCAGGACTATTGGCTACACCTTC	CASSQDEVVRTIGYTF
TRBV15	-	-	TRBJ1-3	TGTGCCACCAGCAGAGGAGCGACAGGCCTTACCTCTGGAAACACCATATATTTT	CATSRGATGLTSGNTIYF
TRBV3-1/TRBV3-2	TRBD2	-	TRBJ2-5	TGTGCCAGCAGCCCTACTAGCGGGGGCCTCCAAGAGACCCAGTACTTC	CASSPTSGGLQETQYF
TRBV7-9	TRBD1	-	TRBJ1-3	TGTGCCAGCAGCTCCTCGACAGGGTACAGAAACACCATATATTTT	CASSSSTGYRNTIYF
TRBV14	TRBD1	-	TRBJ2-6	TGTGCCAGCAGCCATGTCATGGGGACAGACAGCTCTGGGGCCAACGTCCTGACTTTC	CASSHVMGTDSSGANVLTF
TRBV7-9	TRBD1	-	TRBJ1-2	TGTGCCAGCAGCAATGGACAGGGGTTCGGCTATGGCTACACCTTC	CASSNGQGFGYGYTF
TRBV19	-	once	TRBJ2-1	TGTGCCAGTAGTATAGGACTTCGTGTTGAGCAGTTCTTC	CASSIGLRVEQFF
TRBV30	TRBD1	once	TRBJ1-2	TGTGCCTGGAGGGGACAGGGGAGAGGTGGCTACACCTTC	CAWRGQGRGGYTF
TRBV14	-	-	TRBJ2-7	TGTGCCAGCAGCCCCCGCGGAGCCTCCTACGAGCAGTACTTC	CASSPRGASYEQYF
TRBV28	-	-	TRBJ1-1	TGTGCCAGCACCGGGACCGGGAACACTGAAGCTTTCTTT	CASTGTGNTEAFF
TRBV7-2	-	-	TRBJ1-1	TGTGCCAGCAGCTTAGACCACAGCGGCGCTGAAGCTTTCTTT	CASSLDHSGAEAFF
TRBV7-9	-	-	TRBJ2-7	TGTGCCAGCAGCTTAGCGGGCTCGACGGGCACCTACGAGCAGTACTTC	CASSLAGSTGTYEQYF
TRBV7-2	TRBD1	-	TRBJ2-6	TGTGCCAGCAGCGAAAGCACAGGGGCTGGGGCCAACGTCCTGACTTTC	CASSESTGAGANVLTF
TRBV27	TRBD2	-	TRBJ2-2	TGTGCCAGCAGTTCCTTAGGACTAGCGGGAACGAACACCGGGGAGCTGTTTTTT	CASSSLGLAGTNTGELFF
TRBV6-6	TRBD1	-	TRBJ2-1	TGTGCCAGCAGTTACAGGGACAGATACTACAATGAGCAGTTCTTC	CASSYRDRYYNEQFF
TRBV29-1	-	-	TRBJ1-2	TGCAGCGGGTTGAGAGCTAACTATGGCTACACCTTC	CSGLRANYGYTF
TRBV4-1	-	-	TRBJ2-3	TGCGCCAGCACTCAGGGGCAACCCAAGAGGCAGTATTTT	CASTQGQPKRQYF
TRBV27	TRBD2	-	TRBJ2-1	TGTGCCAGCCGACGACTAGCGGGAGGTAGGAATGAGCAGTTCTTC	CASRRLAGGRNEQFF
TRBV5-1	-	-	TRBJ2-5	TGCGCCAGCAGCTTGGGCCGGGGGATGGAGACCCAGTACTTC	CASSLGRGMETQYF
TRBV11-3	-	-	TRBJ1-1	TGTGCCAGCAGCCAATCGCCGGCAGGGAACACTGAAGCTTTCTTT	CASSQSPAGNTEAFF
TRBV19	TRBD1	-	TRBJ1-4	TGTGCCAGTAGGACGCAATCGGACAGGGCTGAAAAACTGTTTTTT	CASRTQSDRAEKLFF
TRBV2	-	-	TRBJ1-6	TGTGCCAGCAGGGGAGGCGAGTGGGATTCACCCCTCCACTTT	CASRGGEWDSPLHF
TRBV2	TRBD2	-	TRBJ2-1	TGTGCCAGCAGTGAAGTAGCGGGGGGCCACAATGAGCAGTTCTTC	CASSEVAGGHNEQFF